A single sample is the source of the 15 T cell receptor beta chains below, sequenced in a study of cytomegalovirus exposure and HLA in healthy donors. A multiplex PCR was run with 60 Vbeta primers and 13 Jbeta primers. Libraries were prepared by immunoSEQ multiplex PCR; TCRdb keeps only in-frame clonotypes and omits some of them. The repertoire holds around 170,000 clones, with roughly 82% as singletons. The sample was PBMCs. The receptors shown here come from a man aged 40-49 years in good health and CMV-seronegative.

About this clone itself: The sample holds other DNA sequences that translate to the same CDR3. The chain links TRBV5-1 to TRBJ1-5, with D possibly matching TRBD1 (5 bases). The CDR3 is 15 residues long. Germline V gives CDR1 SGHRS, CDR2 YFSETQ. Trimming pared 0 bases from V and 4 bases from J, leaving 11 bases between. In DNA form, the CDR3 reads TGCGCCAGCAGCTTGGAAGGGGTAGGAAATCAGCCCCAGCATTTT. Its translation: CASSLEGVGNQPQHF.

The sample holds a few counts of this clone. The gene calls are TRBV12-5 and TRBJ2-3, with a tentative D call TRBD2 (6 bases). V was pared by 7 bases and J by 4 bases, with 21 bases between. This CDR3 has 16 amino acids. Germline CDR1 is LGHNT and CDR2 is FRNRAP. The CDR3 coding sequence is TGTGCTAGTGCTCGCGGGGACTCTCAAAACCCAGATACGCAGTATTTT. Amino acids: CASARGDSQNPDTQYF.

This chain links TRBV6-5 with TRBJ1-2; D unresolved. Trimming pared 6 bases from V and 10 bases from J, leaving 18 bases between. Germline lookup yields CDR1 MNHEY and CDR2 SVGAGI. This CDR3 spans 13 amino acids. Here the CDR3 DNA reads TGTGCCAGCAGGGTGGCACCCACCTCTCCCTACACCTTC. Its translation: CASRVAPTSPYTF.

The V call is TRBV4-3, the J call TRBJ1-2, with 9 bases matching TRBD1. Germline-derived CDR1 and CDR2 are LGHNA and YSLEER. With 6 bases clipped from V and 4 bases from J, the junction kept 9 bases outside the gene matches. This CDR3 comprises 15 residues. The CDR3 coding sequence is TGCGCCAGCAGAGTCACCACGGACAGGGGCTATGGCTACACCTTC. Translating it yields CASRVTTDRGYGYTF.

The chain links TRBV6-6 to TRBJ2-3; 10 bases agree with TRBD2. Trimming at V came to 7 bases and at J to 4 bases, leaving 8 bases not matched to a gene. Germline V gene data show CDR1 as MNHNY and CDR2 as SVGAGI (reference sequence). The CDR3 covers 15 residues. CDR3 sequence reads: CASNLAGGSPDTQYF. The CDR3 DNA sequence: TGTGCCAGCAATTTAGCGGGGGGCTCCCCAGATACGCAGTATTTT.

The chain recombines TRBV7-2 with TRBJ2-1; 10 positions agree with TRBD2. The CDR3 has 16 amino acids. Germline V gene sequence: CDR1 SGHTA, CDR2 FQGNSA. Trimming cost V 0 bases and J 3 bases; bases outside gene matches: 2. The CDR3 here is CASSLASGGSYNEQFF. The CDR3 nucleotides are TGTGCCAGCAGCTTAGCTAGCGGGGGGAGCTACAATGAGCAGTTCTTC. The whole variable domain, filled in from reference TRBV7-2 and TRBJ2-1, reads GAGVSQSPSNKVTEKGKDVELRCDPISGHTALYWYRQSLGQGLEFLIYFQGNSAPDKSGLPSDRFSAERTGGSVSTLTIQRTQQEDSAVYLCASSLASGGSYNEQFFGPGTRLTVL.

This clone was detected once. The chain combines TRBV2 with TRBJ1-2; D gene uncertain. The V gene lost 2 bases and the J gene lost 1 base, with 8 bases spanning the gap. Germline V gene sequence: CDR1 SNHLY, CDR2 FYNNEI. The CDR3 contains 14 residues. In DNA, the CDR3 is TGTGCCAGCAGTGAAAACAGCTTTAACTATGGCTACACCTTC. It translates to CASSENSFNYGYTF.

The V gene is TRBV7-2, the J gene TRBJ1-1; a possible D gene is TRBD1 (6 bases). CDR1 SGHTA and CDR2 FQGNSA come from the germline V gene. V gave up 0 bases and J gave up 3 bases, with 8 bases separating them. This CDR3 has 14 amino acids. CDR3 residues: CASSLAQGHTEAFF. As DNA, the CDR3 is TGTGCCAGCAGCTTAGCCCAGGGGCACACTGAAGCTTTCTTT.

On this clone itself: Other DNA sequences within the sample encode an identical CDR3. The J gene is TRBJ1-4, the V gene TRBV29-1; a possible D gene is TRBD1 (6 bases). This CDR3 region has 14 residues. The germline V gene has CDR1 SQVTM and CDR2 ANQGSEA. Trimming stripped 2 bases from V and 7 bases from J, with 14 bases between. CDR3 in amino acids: CSVETPGEGEKLFF. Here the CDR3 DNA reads TGCAGCGTTGAAACCCCAGGGGAAGGTGAAAAACTGTTTTTT.

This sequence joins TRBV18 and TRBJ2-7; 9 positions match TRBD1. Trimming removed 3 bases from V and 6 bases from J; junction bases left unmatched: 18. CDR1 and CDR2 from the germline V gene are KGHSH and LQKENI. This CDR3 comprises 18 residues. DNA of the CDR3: TGTGCCAGCTCACCCCTGGGACAGGGACGACCAACGGGTGGCGAGCAGTACTTC. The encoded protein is CASSPLGQGRPTGGEQYF.

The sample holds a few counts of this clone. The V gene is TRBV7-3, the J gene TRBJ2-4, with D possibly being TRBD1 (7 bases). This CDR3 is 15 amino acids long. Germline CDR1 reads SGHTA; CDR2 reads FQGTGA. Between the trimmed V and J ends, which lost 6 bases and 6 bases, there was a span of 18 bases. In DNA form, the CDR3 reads TGTGCCAGCAGTCCGGGACAGCGGGCGGGAAACATTCAGTACTTC. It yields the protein CASSPGQRAGNIQYF.

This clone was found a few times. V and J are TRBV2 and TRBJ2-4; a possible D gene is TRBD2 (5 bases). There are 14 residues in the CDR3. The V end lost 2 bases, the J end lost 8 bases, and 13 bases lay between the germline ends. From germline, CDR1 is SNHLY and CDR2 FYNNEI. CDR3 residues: CASSEYRARDIQYF. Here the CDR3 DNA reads TGTGCCAGCAGTGAATACAGAGCGCGGGACATTCAGTACTTC.

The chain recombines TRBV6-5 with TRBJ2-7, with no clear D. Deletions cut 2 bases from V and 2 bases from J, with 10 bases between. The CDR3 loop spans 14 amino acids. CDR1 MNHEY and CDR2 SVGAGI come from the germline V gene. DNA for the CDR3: TGTGCCAGCAGTTACACTCCACTCGCCTACGAGCAGTACTTC. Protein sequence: CASSYTPLAYEQYF.

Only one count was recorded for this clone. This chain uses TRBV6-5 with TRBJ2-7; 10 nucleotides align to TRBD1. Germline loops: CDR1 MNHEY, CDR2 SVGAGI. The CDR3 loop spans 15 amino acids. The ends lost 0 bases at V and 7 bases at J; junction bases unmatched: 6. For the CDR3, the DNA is TGTGCCAGCAGTTACTCTTGGGACAGGGGTTGGGAGCAGTACTTC. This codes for CASSYSWDRGWEQYF.

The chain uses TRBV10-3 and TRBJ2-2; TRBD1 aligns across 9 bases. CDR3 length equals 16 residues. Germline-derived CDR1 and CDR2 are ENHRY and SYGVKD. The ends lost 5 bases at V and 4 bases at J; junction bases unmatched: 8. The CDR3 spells CAISSTGGDFTGELFF. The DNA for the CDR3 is TGTGCCATCAGTTCGACAGGGGGTGATTTCACCGGGGAGCTGTTTTTT.